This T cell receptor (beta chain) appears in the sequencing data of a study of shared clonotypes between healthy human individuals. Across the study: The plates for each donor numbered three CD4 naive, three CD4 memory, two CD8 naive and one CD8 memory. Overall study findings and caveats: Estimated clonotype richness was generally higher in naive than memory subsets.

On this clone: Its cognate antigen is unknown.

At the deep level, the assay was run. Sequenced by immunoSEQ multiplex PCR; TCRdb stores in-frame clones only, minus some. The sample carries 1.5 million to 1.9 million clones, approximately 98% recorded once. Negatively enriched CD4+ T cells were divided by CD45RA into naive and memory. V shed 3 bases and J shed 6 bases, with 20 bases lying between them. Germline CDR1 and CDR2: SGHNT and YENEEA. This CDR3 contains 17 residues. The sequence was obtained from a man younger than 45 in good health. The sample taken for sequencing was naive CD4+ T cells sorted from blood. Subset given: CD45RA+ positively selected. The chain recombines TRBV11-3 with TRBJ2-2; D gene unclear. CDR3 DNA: TGTGCCAGCAGCTTGACCTTTGGGCAGTTAAGCGCCGGGGAGCTGTTTTTT. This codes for CASSLTFGQLSAGELFF. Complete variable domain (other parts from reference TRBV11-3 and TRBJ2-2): EAGVVQSPRYKIIEKKQPVAFWCNPISGHNTLYWYLQNLGQGPELLIRYENEEAVDDSQLPKDRFSAERLKGVDSTLKIQPAELGDSAVYLCASSLTFGQLSAGELFFGEGSRLTVL.